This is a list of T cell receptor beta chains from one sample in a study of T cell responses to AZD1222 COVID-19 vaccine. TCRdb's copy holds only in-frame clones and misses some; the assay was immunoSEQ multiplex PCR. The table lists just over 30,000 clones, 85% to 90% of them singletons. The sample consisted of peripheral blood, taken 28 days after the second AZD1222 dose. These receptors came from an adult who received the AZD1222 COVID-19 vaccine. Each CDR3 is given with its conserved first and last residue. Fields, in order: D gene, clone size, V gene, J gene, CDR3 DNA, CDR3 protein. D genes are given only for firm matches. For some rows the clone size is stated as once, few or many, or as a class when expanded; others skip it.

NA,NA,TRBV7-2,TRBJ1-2,TGTGCCAGCAGACAAAGACGACAGGCTAACTATGGCTACACCTTC,CASRQRRQANYGYTF
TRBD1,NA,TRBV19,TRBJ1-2,TGTGCCAGTGAGGACAGGGTAATTGGCTACACCTTC,CASEDRVIGYTF
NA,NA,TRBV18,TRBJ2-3,TGTGCCAGCTCACAGGACGGGACAACAGATACGCAGTATTTT,CASSQDGTTDTQYF
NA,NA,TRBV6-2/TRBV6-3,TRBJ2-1,TGTGCCAGCAGTGACGATGAGCAGTTCTTC,CASSDDEQFF
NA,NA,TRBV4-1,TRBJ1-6,TGCGCCAGCAGCCAAGATCGGGCAGGGGCCAGGTCACCCCTCCACTTT,CASSQDRAGARSPLHF
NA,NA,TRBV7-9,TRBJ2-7,TGTGCCAGCAGCTCGAGGAACTCCTACGAGCAGTACTTC,CASSSRNSYEQYF
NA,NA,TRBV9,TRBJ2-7,TGTGCCAGCAGCCCCGGGAGCTTAAACCTCTACGAGCAGTACTTC,CASSPGSLNLYEQYF
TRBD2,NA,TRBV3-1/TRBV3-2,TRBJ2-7,TGTGCCAGCAGCCAAGATTTCCTAGCGGGGACCTACGAGCAGTACTTC,CASSQDFLAGTYEQYF
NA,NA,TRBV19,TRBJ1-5,TGTGCCAGTAGTATTAGCCAGATTAATCAGCCCCAGCATTTT,CASSISQINQPQHF
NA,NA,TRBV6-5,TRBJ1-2,TGTGCCAGCAGTTACTCGAGATTCTGGAGTGATAGCTACACCTTC,CASSYSRFWSDSYTF
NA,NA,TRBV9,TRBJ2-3,TGTGCCAGCAGCGTAGGGCTAGGGGGAACAGATACGCAGTATTTT,CASSVGLGGTDTQYF
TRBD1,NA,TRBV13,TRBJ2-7,TGTGCCAGCAGCTTGGACAGGGGGGGCTACGAGCAGTACTTC,CASSLDRGGYEQYF
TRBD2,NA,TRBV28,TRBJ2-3,TGTGCCAGCAGTATAGCGGGGGGGAGGGCAGATACGCAGTATTTT,CASSIAGGRADTQYF
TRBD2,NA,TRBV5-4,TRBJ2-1,TGTGCCAGCAGCCCGGGAGGATCTAGCGGGGGGATGAATGAGCAGTTCTTC,CASSPGGSSGGMNEQFF
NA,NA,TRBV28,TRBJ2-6,TGTGCCAGCAGTTTAGCGAACTCTGGGGCCAACGTCCTGACTTTC,CASSLANSGANVLTF
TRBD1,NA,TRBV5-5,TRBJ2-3,TGTGCCAGCAGCTCCGGGACAGGGGCGGATACGCAGTATTTT,CASSSGTGADTQYF
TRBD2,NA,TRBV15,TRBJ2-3,TGTGCCACCAGCAGATCGGGGAGCGGGGGGCGGACAGATACGCAGTATTTT,CATSRSGSGGRTDTQYF
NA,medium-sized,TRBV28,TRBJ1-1,TGTGCCAGCAGTTTCGGGAGGAACACTGAAGCTTTCTTT,CASSFGRNTEAFF
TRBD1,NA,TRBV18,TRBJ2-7,TGTGCCAGCTCCCCTACAGGGGCGGTTTACGAGCAGTACTTC,CASSPTGAVYEQYF
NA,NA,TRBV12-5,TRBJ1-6,TGTGCTAGTGGTGCGGGGGATAATTCACCCCTCCACTTT,CASGAGDNSPLHF
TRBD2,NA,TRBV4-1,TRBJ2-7,TGCGCCAGCAGCCAAGGGGGACTAGCCTCCTACGAGCAGTACTTC,CASSQGGLASYEQYF
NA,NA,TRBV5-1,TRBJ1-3,TGCGCCAGCAGCTTACGAGGGGGCTCTGGAAACACCATATATTTT,CASSLRGGSGNTIYF
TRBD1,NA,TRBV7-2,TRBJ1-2,TGTGCCAGCAGCTTAGCCGGGACAGGGCGTTTGGAAAACTATGGCTACACCTTC,CASSLAGTGRLENYGYTF
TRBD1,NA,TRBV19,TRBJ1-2,TGTGCCAGTAGTTACCGGGACAGGGGGCACGGCTATGGCTACACCTTC,CASSYRDRGHGYGYTF
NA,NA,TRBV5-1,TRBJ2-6,TGCGCCAGCAGCCCGCAAGGATCCGCTGGGGCCAACGTCCTGACTTTC,CASSPQGSAGANVLTF
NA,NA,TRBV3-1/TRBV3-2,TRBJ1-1,TGTGCCAGCACACAAGAGGACACTGAAGCTTTCTTT,CASTQEDTEAFF
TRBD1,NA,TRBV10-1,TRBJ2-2,TGCGCCAGCAGGACAGGGGGGGCGAACACCGGGGAGCTGTTTTTT,CASRTGGANTGELFF
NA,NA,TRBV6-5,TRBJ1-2,TGTGCCAGCTCCCGAGACCTCAGTGGCTACACCTTC,CASSRDLSGYTF
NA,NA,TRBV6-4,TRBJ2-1,TGTGCCAGCAGTGACCGGCAGGGTGGGGGATACAATGAGCAGTTCTTC,CASSDRQGGGYNEQFF
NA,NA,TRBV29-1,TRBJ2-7,TGCAGCGTGGACGAGGGGTTCCAGCAGTACTTC,CSVDEGFQQYF
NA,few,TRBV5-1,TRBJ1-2,TGCGCCAGCAGCTTGACTCGGGACGATCACTATGGCTACACCTTC,CASSLTRDDHYGYTF
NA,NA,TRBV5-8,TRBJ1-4,TGTGCCAGCAGGCCCGAAGAGGGGGGGAATGGTGAAAAACTGTTTTTT,CASRPEEGGNGEKLFF
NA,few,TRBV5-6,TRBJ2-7,TGTGCCAGCAGGGGGGTTGATCGGCCGGAGCAGTACTTC,CASRGVDRPEQYF
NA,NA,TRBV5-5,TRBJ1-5,TGTGCCAGCAGCGGCGGCGGTCGGGAGCCCCAGCATTTT,CASSGGGREPQHF
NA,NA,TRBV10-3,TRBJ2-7,TGTGCCATCAGTGAGTCGACGGGCTCCTACGAGCAGTACTTC,CAISESTGSYEQYF
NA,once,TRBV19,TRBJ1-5,TGTGCCAGTAGTATAGAGGGAGGGACACGCAATCAGCCCCAGCATTTT,CASSIEGGTRNQPQHF
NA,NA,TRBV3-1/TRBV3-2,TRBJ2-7,TGTGCCAGCAGCCCAGCCACCTACGAGCAGTACTTC,CASSPATYEQYF
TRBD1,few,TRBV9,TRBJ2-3,TGTGCCAGCAGCCCCAGAAGGGGATGGGACAGCGATACTAGCACAGATACGCAGTATTTT,CASSPRRGWDSDTSTDTQYF
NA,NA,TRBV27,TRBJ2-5,TGTGCCAGCAGTATCGGGACAGGGGGTTTTGGGGCTAGCGGGGGAGAGACCCAGTACTTC,CASSIGTGGFGASGGETQYF
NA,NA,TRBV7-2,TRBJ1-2,TGTGCCAGCAGCCTAGAGATAGGCTATGGCTACACCTTC,CASSLEIGYGYTF
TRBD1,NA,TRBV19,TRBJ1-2,TGTGCCAGTAGTATAGCCGGGACAGTGACTAACTATGGCTACACCTTC,CASSIAGTVTNYGYTF
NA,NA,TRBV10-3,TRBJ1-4,TGTGCCATCAGTGGATCGGATGAAAAACTGTTTTTT,CAISGSDEKLFF
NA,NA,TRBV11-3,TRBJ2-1,TGTGCCAGCAGCTTAGCGGGCCTGGGTGAGCAGTTCTTC,CASSLAGLGEQFF
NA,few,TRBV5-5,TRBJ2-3,TGTGCCAGCAGGGTGGACCCGCGGAGCACAGATACGCAGTATTTT,CASRVDPRSTDTQYF
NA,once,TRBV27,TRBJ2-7,TGTGCCAGCAGTTCACCGGGACGGCGATTCGAGCAGTACTTC,CASSSPGRRFEQYF
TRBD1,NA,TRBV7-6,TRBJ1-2,TGTGCCAGCAGCTCCGGACAGGTGAAGGGTGGCTACACCTTC,CASSSGQVKGGYTF
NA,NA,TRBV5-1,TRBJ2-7,TGCGCCAGCAGCTTATTGCACACAAACTACGAGCAGTACTTC,CASSLLHTNYEQYF
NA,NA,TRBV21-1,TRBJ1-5,TGTGCCAGAGCCCCCCTCATCCGGGACAGGGCCCAGCCCCAGCATTTT,CARAPLIRDRAQPQHF
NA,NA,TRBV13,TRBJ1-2,TGTGCCAGCAGCCCGACCCCCTATCGTACTGGCTACACCTTC,CASSPTPYRTGYTF
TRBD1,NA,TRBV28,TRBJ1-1,TGTGCCAGCAGACCGGGACAGGCGAGCACTGAAGCTTTCTTT,CASRPGQASTEAFF
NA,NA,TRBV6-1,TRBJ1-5,TGTGCCAGCAGTGAACGTATAAATCAGCCCCAGCATTTT,CASSERINQPQHF